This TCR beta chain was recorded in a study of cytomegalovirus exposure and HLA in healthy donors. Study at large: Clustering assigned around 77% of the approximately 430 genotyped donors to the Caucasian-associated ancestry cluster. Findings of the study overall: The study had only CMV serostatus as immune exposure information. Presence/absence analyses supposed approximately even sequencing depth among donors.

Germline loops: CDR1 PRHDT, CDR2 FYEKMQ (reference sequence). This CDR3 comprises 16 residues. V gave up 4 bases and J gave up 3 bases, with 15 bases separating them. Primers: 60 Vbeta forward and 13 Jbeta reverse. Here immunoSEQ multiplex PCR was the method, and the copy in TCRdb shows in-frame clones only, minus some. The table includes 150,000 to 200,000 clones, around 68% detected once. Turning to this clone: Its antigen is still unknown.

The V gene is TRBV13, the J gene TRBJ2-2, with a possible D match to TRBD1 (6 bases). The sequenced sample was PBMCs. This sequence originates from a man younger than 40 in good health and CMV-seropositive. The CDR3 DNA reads TGTGCCAGCAGCTCCCTCGAGAAGGGGGACACCGGGGAGCTGTTTTTT. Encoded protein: CASSSLEKGDTGELFF.